Given below is one T cell receptor (beta chain) in context. The sample comes from a study of blood T cell repertoires in COVID-19. This table comes from immunoSEQ multiplex PCR, and its TCRdb copy is limited to in-frame clones, with some not included. The repertoire includes around 190,000 clones, 85% to 90% of them detected once, and roughly 8.2% sits in the top ten. The receptor was isolated from a woman aged 55-70 years with acute or convalescent COVID-19. The sequenced sample consisted of peripheral blood.

Here the CDR3 DNA reads TGTGCCAGCAGCTTGCAGGTAGTCACTGAAGCTTTCTTT. Residues: CASSLQVVTEAFF. V and J are TRBV12-3 or TRBV12-4 and TRBJ1-1; the D is unclear. The CDR3 is 13 residues long. The V end lost 6 bases, the J end lost 4 bases, and 12 bases lay between the germline ends.